The clone carrying this T cell receptor beta chain was counted between two and nine times. Its matching antigen is unknown. TCR beta CDR3 regions were amplified from RNA transcripts. TCR CDR3 underwent first-round RT-PCR with the HTBI primer set. TCRdb used MiXCR to reprocess the multiplex PCR reads, holding one entry per CDR3 protein. Of a few hundred thousand distinct CDR3 sequences in the sample, approximately 23% were seen once. Germline lookup yields CDR1 SGHTA and CDR2 FQGTGA. V dropped 2 bases and J dropped 6 bases, with 10 bases sitting between them. The CDR3 consists of 13 residues. The data were taken from a study of T cells in Graves' hyperthyroidism and ophthalmopathy. Study-wide points: Appearing also in blood were most of the thyroid clonotypes expanded above 0.001.

The sequence derives from a woman in her seventies with Graves' ophthalmopathy. The sequenced material came from blood. The chain links TRBV7-3 to TRBJ1-1; the D is unclear. The CDR3 region is CASSLFEKAEAFF. CDR3 bases: TGTGCCAGCAGCTTATTCGAGAAGGCTGAAGCTTTCTTT. Based on the CDR3 plus reference TRBV7-3 and TRBJ1-1, the full variable domain is GAGVSQTPSNKVTEKGKYVELRCDPISGHTALYWYRQSLGQGPEFLIYFQGTGAADDSGLPNDRFFAVRPEGSVSTLKIQRTERGDSAVYLCASSLFEKAEAFFGQGTRLTVV.